Included here is one T cell receptor beta chain sequence, with context. There are 12 residues in the CDR3. The germline V gene has CDR1 MNHEY and CDR2 SVGEGT. V lost 2 bases and J lost 7, with 8 bases in between. The data were obtained in a study of blood T cell repertoires in COVID-19. The wider study: PBMCs, B-cell-depleted T cells, or T cells were the source of the cDNA or gDNA that made up the material.

Original processing methods: Amplification with reference gene primers provided the estimates of nucleated cell counts. Data came from immunoSEQ multiplex PCR; TCRdb stores just in-frame clones and leaves some out. That table is the source of V, J and clone size, and D and trimming were worked out from the DNA. The sample gives a few hundred thousand clones, 80% to 90% of which show up once; around 1.2% is in the top ten. Specimen: peripheral blood. This receptor was identified in a woman aged 45-59 years with acute or convalescent COVID-19. The chain is built from TRBV6-2 or TRBV6-3 and TRBJ1-2, with no clear D. The CDR3 coding sequence is TGTGCCAGCAGTTACCCAGGATTTGGCTACACCTTC. Its protein product is CASSYPGFGYTF.